This T cell receptor beta chain was found in a study of cytomegalovirus exposure and HLA in healthy donors. The study ran its PCR with 60 Vbeta and 13 Jbeta primers. Only in-frame clones appear in the TCRdb table, and some are missing; sequencing was by immunoSEQ multiplex PCR. The clone table shows about 200,000 clones, with the ten largest holding 0.74%. Notes on this clone: Its target is unknown.

Study results and limitations: Highest at DRB1 and lowest at HLA-C, TCR association rates differed among HLA loci in a later analysis.

The sequence derives from a boy aged 5 to 17 in good health and CMV-seronegative. The sequencing input was PBMCs.

The CDR3 DNA reads as TGTGCCACCAGCAGAGAAGGGGTTTTGGTCAGGGGTCAGCCCCAGCATTTT. Translation: CATSREGVLVRGQPQHF. The genes are TRBV15 and TRBJ1-5; a weak D match, TRBD1 (6 bases). Germline CDR1 reads LNHNV; CDR2 reads YYDKDF (reference sequence). The CDR3 runs 17 residues. Trimming removed 0 bases from V and 6 bases from J, with 18 bases in between.